Listed below are T cell receptor beta chains from one sample, sequenced in a study of CD8+CD57+ T cells in acquired aplastic anemia. MiXCR was run by TCRdb on the reads, yielding one entry per CDR3 protein. This sample yields about 400,000 distinct CDR3 sequences, of which just under 70% are seen a single time; approximately 3.9% belongs to the top ten. What was sequenced was sorted CD4+, CD8+, or CD8+CD57+ T cells (not recorded which) from PBMCs. The receptors come from a human donor in good health, serving as a control. The CDR3 runs from the conserved cysteine through the conserved F or W. The D gene is left open where the match is weak. Rows give clone size only sometimes, using once, few, many, or a class for an expanded clone.

j_gene | d_gene | v_gene | abundance | CDR3aa | CDR3nt
TRBJ1-1 | NA | TRBV7-8 | NA | CASSQGRRPEAFF | TGTGCCAGCAGCCAAGGACGCAGGCCTGAAGCTTTCTTT
TRBJ2-1 | NA | TRBV14 | NA | CASSVWQGHQGF | TGTGCCAGCAGCGTATGGCAGGGACACCAGGGCTTC
TRBJ2-3 | NA | TRBV6-6 | NA | CASRGSIRGTDTQYF | TGTGCCAGCAGGGGGAGTATAAGGGGCACAGATACGCAGTATTTT
TRBJ1-1 | NA | TRBV20-1 | NA | CSADKAGNTEAFF | TGCAGTGCTGACAAAGCGGGGAACACTGAAGCTTTCTTT
TRBJ1-2 | NA | TRBV20-1 | NA | CSAGQTDTGYTF | TGCAGCGCTGGGCAGACAGATACTGGCTACACCTTC
TRBJ1-2 | NA | TRBV25-1 | NA | CASRQTGTASSYNYRYTF | TGTGCCAGCAGACAGACCGGGACGGCAAGCTCCTATAATTATCGCTACACCTTC
TRBJ1-1 | NA | TRBV5-5 | NA | CASSSDVDTEAFF | TGTGCCAGCAGCTCGGATGTAGACACTGAAGCTTTCTTT
TRBJ2-2 | TRBD2 | TRBV7-2 | NA | CASSSGGAGPGVLFF | TGTGCCAGCAGCTCCGGGGGGGCGGGGCCCGGGGTGCTGTTTTTT
TRBJ2-1 | TRBD2 | TRBV7-3 | many | CASSSGLAGGVDEQFF | TGTGCCAGCAGCTCGGGACTAGCGGGGGGGGTAGATGAGCAGTTCTTC
TRBJ2-5 | NA | TRBV20-1 | once | CSASVTEGVETQYF | TGCAGTGCTAGCGTGACAGAGGGAGTGGAGACCCAGTACTTC
TRBJ1-2 | NA | TRBV6-2/TRBV6-3 | many | CASRGRGGNGYTF | TGTGCCAGCAGAGGCCGGGGAGGTAATGGCTACACCTTC
TRBJ2-1 | TRBD2 | TRBV19 | many | CASSPPSGGLNEQFF | TGTGCCAGTAGTCCGCCCAGCGGGGGGCTTAATGAGCAGTTCTTC
TRBJ2-3 | TRBD2 | TRBV6-4 | NA | CASSTGLGADTQYF | TGTGCCAGCAGTACGGGACTAGGGGCAGATACGCAGTATTTT
TRBJ1-2 | NA | TRBV20-1 | NA | CSAVRPGKAYGYTF | TGCAGTGCAGTCAGGCCGGGGAAGGCCTATGGCTACACCTTC
TRBJ2-7 | TRBD1 | TRBV19 | few | CASKDGGQGYEQYF | TGTGCCAGTAAGGATGGGGGACAGGGTTACGAGCAGTACTTC
TRBJ2-7 | NA | TRBV2 | NA | CASSAHQLGANSYEQYF | TGTGCCAGCAGTGCCCATCAGTTGGGGGCCAACTCCTACGAGCAGTACTTC
TRBJ1-5 | NA | TRBV2 | NA | CASSLVSGFNGQPQHF | TGTGCCAGCAGCTTAGTTTCAGGGTTTAACGGTCAGCCCCAGCATTTT